One sample yielded the 21 T cell receptor beta chains listed below, sequenced in a study of CD8+CD57+ T cells in acquired aplastic anemia. All sequencing subjects had displayed CD8+CD57+ cell expansion on flow cytometry. Genomic DNA was employed as the template in profiling TCR beta VDJ and CDR3. TCRdb called the reads again in MiXCR, with one record for every CDR3 protein. The table records about 160,000 distinct CDR3 sequences, 71% of them present only once. The sequenced material came from sorted CD4+, CD8+, or CD8+CD57+ T cells (not recorded which) from PBMCs. The receptors were sampled from a human donor with aplastic anemia.

This chain joins TRBV24-1 and TRBJ2-5; D gene uncertain. The DNA end is more similar to TRBJ2-1, so the J call may be wrong. The CDR3 totals 12 residues. The germline V gene has CDR1 KGHDR and CDR2 SFDVKD. The CDR3 here is CATSDPKNEQFF. In DNA, the CDR3 is TGTGCCACCAGTGACCCGAAGAATGAGCAGTTCTTC.

This chain links TRBV7-8 with TRBJ2-2; a possible D gene is TRBD2 (5 bases). V shed 3 bases and J shed 3 bases, with 11 bases lying between them. The length of the CDR3 is 15 residues. Germline CDR1 reads SGHVS; CDR2 reads FQNEAQ. The CDR3 DNA is TGTGCCAGCAGCTTTTGGGTGAGGGACACCGGGGAGCTGTTTTTT. Translating it yields CASSFWVRDTGELFF. Full variable domain (remainder filled in from reference TRBV7-8 and TRBJ2-2): GAGVSQSPRYKVAKRGQDVALRCDPISGHVSLFWYQQALGQGPEFLTYFQNEAQLDKSGLPSDRFFAERPEGSVSTLKIQRTQQEDSAVYLCASSFWVRDTGELFFGEGSRLTVL.

The V gene is TRBV14, the J gene TRBJ1-1; possibly TRBD1 for D (6 bases). V lost 8 bases, J lost 6 bases, and 16 bases lay in between. The CDR3 is made up of 13 amino acids. Germline V CDR1 and CDR2: SGHDN, FVKESK. The CDR3 protein is CASGRDTLAEAFF. CDR3 sequence (DNA): TGTGCCAGCGGCCGGGACACCCTCGCTGAAGCTTTCTTT.

This sequence joins TRBV7-3 and TRBJ2-3, with a tentative D call TRBD2 (6 bases). Germline assignment: CDR1 SGHTA and CDR2 FQGTGA. Trimming took 5 bases from V and 2 from J, leaving 14 bases between them. The CDR3 is made up of 15 amino acids. CDR3 nucleotide sequence: TGTGCCAGCAGCCCGGGACTCACCCCCACAGATACGCAGTATTTT. Its protein is CASSPGLTPTDTQYF.

A single count supports this clonotype. V gene TRBV7-2 combines with J gene TRBJ2-2, with a weak D call TRBD2 (6 bases). Germline V lookup: CDR1 SGHTA, CDR2 FQGNSA. V lost 6 bases and J 6 bases, leaving 11 bases between the germline ends. CDR3 length: 13 residues. CDR3: CASSLAISGELFF. CDR3 in DNA: TGTGCCAGCAGTCTAGCGATCTCCGGGGAGCTGTTTTTT.

The gene calls are TRBV20-1 and TRBJ2-7; 8 nucleotides line up with TRBD2. This CDR3 has 13 residues. The ends lost 3 bases at V and 5 bases at J; junction bases unmatched: 6. The germline V gene has CDR1 DFQATT and CDR2 SNEGSKA (reference sequence). In DNA form, the CDR3 reads TGCAGTGCTAGGGGACTAGGGCTACACGAGCAGTACTTC. Amino acids: CSARGLGLHEQYF.

This rearrangement joins TRBV10-3 to TRBJ2-1; 9 bases are shared with TRBD2. The germline gives CDR1 ENHRY, CDR2 SYGVKD. V shed 6 bases and J 7 bases; nucleotides not matched to a gene: 1. The CDR3 runs to 12 residues. CDR3 loop: CAISGLANEQFF. As DNA, the CDR3 is TGTGCCATCAGCGGACTAGCGAATGAGCAGTTCTTC.

Here the CDR3 reads CASSLRQAVDTEAFF. CDR3 nucleotides: TGTGCCAGCAGCCTCCGACAGGCGGTTGACACTGAAGCTTTCTTT. This chain connects TRBV14 to TRBJ1-1; D may be TRBD1 (6 bases). The V end lost 4 bases, the J end lost 3 bases, and 15 bases lay between the germline ends. Germline V CDR1 and CDR2: SGHDN, FVKESK. This CDR3 contains 15 residues.

This clonotype turned up a few times. The chain recombines TRBV24-1 with TRBJ1-6; D is unclear. The CDR3 totals 14 residues. Trimming stripped 3 bases from V and 3 bases from J, with 5 bases between. Germline CDR1 KGHDR, CDR2 SFDVKD. CDR3 nucleotides: TGTGCCACCAGTGATGCGGGCTATAATTCACCCCTCCACTTT. Its translation: CATSDAGYNSPLHF.

V and J are TRBV7-3 and TRBJ2-7, with 7 bases lining up with TRBD1. Germline loops: CDR1 SGHTA, CDR2 FQGTGA. This CDR3 contains 15 residues. The V gene end was trimmed by 5 bases and the J gene end by 0 bases; junction bases not matched to a gene: 7. The CDR3 coding sequence is TGTGCCAGCAGCCCGGGACAGACCATCTCCTACGAGCAGTACTTC. Protein sequence: CASSPGQTISYEQYF.

The chain combines TRBV2 with TRBJ1-4; TRBD1 might be the D (5 bases). Trimming took 8 bases from V and 4 from J, leaving 14 bases between them. From germline, CDR1 is SNHLY and CDR2 FYNNEI. This CDR3 comprises 14 residues. The CDR3 nucleotides read TGTGCCAGCGGACCCGGGACGGATAATGAAAAACTGTTTTTT. This encodes CASGPGTDNEKLFF. The full variable domain, its missing parts supplied by reference TRBV2 and TRBJ1-4, is EPEVTQTPSHQVTQMGQEVILRCVPISNHLYFYWYRQILGQKVEFLVSFYNNEISEKSEIFDDQFSVERPDGSNFTLKIRSTKLEDSAMYFCASGPGTDNEKLFFGSGTQLSVL.

This clonotype was seen a single time. V is TRBV20-1 and J is TRBJ2-1; the D gene could be TRBD1 or TRBD2 (6 bases each). V lost 0 bases and J lost 5, with 20 bases in between. The CDR3 has 17 residues. Germline CDR1 reads DFQATT; CDR2 reads SNEGSKA (reference sequence). In DNA form, the CDR3 reads TGCAGTGCTAGAGATTTCCCTACAGGGAGGAAAGACAATGAGCAGTTCTTC. The encoded protein is CSARDFPTGRKDNEQFF.

The chain couples TRBV7-8 to TRBJ2-7; D is ambiguous. The CDR3 has 14 amino acids. Germline lookup yields CDR1 SGHVS and CDR2 FQNEAQ. Between the trimmed V and J ends, which lost 1 base and 2 bases, there was a span of 9 bases. CDR3 coding DNA: TGTGCCAGCAGCTTAGGAGTGGCAGCCTACGAGCAGTACTTC. It yields the protein CASSLGVAAYEQYF.

V gene TRBV7-3 combines with J gene TRBJ2-5, with 7 bases lining up with TRBD2. Trimming removed 2 bases from V and 4 bases from J; junction bases left unmatched: 7. Per the germline V gene, CDR1 is SGHTA and CDR2 is FQGTGA. CDR3 length: 15 residues. The CDR3 loop reads CASSLFAGVGETQYF. In DNA form, the CDR3 reads TGTGCCAGCAGCTTATTTGCGGGAGTCGGAGAGACCCAGTACTTC.

V is TRBV9 and J is TRBJ1-1, with D unresolved. CDR1 is SGDLS, CDR2 YYNGEE, per germline. The CDR3 totals 15 residues. V dropped 3 bases and J dropped 0 bases, with 12 bases sitting between them. The DNA of the CDR3 is TGTGCCAGCAGCGGGAGCGCAGCAATGAACACTGAAGCTTTCTTT. Amino acid sequence: CASSGSAAMNTEAFF. Filled out from reference TRBV9 and TRBJ1-1, the complete variable domain reads DSGVTQTPKHLITATGQRVTLRCSPRSGDLSVYWYQQSLDQGLQFLIQYYNGEERAKGNILERFSAQQFPDLHSELNLSSLELGDSALYFCASSGSAAMNTEAFFGQGTRLTVV.

Only one count was recorded for this clonotype. The V gene is TRBV6-5, the J gene TRBJ1-1; D is perhaps TRBD1 (5 bases). V lost 5 bases and J lost 1, with 14 bases in between. CDR1 and CDR2 from the germline V gene are MNHEY and SVGAGI. This CDR3 is built from 15 residues. CDR3 DNA: TGTGCCAGCAGTGCCGCAGGGCACACGAACACTGAAGCTTTCTTT. Translation gives CASSAAGHTNTEAFF.

J is TRBJ1-6 and V is TRBV24-1, with TRBD1 as a possible D gene (5 bases). The CDR3 consists of 14 residues. The germline CDR1 and CDR2 sequences are KGHDR and SFDVKD. V was clipped by 3 bases and J by 14 bases, with 16 bases between them. In DNA form, the CDR3 reads TGTGCCACCAGTGATACTGACAGCATGGATGCCCTCCACTTT. Translated, it gives CATSDTDSMDALHF.

V gene TRBV2 combines with J gene TRBJ2-7; 7 nucleotides agree with TRBD2. The V gene's germline CDR1 is SNHLY and CDR2 FYNNEI. The CDR3 loop spans 14 amino acids. The junction had 6 bases not matched to a gene; V was cut back by 5 bases and J by 2 bases. The CDR3 sequence is CASSSWGGTYEQYF. For the CDR3, the DNA is TGTGCCAGCAGTTCTTGGGGGGGGACCTACGAGCAGTACTTC.

This clonotype was observed a handful of times. The gene calls are TRBV12-3 or TRBV12-4 and TRBJ1-1; 7 positions match TRBD1. This CDR3 contains 15 residues. The ends lost 5 bases at V and 2 bases at J; junction bases unmatched: 8. CDR3 loop: CASSPRTGPNTEAFF. For the CDR3, the DNA is TGTGCCAGCAGTCCGCGGACAGGACCAAACACTGAAGCTTTCTTT.

The CDR3: CSARLLQGELFF. The CDR3 DNA reads as TGCAGTGCTCGCCTTTTACAGGGGGAGCTGTTTTTT. This sequence joins TRBV20-1 and TRBJ2-2; D unclear. Germline CDR1 and CDR2: DFQATT and SNEGSKA (reference sequence). The CDR3 loop spans 12 amino acids. V lost 5 bases, J lost 8 bases, and 12 bases lay in between.

The chain carries TRBV7-8 and TRBJ2-5; 8 nucleotides match TRBD2. V lost 4 bases and J lost 6; bases outside the gene matches: 10. Germline assignment: CDR1 SGHVS and CDR2 FQNEAQ. The CDR3 extends over 15 amino acids. The chain's CDR3 is CASSSTSGSEKTQYF. In nucleotides, the CDR3 is TGTGCCAGCAGCTCTACTAGCGGAAGCGAGAAGACCCAGTACTTC.